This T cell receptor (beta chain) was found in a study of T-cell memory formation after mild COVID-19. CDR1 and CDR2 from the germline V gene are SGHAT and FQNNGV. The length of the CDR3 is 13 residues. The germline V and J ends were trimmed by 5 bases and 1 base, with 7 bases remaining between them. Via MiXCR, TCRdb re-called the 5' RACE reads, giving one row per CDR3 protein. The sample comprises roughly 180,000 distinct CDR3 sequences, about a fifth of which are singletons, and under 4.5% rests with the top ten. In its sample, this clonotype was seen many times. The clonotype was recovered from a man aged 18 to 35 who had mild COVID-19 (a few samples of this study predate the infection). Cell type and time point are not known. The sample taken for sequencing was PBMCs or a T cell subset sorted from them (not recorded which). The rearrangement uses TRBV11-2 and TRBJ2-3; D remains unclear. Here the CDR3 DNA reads TGTGCCAGCAGCCCGGCGGGCACAGATACGCAGTATTTT. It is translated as CASSPAGTDTQYF.